These 31 T cell receptor beta chains share one sample of origin, sequenced in a study of TIL therapy for anti-PD-1-resistant metastatic lung cancer. Sequencing used immunoSEQ v3. Method: immunoSEQ multiplex PCR; TCRdb's copy keeps in-frame clones and lacks some. This sample has 10,000 to 12,000 clones; 50% to 70% occur once, and the top ten carry 10% to 15%. The time point was: pre-treatment sample, taken before nivolumab and TIL therapy. Tumor tissue came from excised metastases, mostly pleural nodules or supraclavicular lymph nodes. The sample in question was tumor tissue, obtained at baseline. The source is a person aged 25-85 years with non-small cell lung cancer.

The chain recombines TRBV29-1 with TRBJ2-1; the match to TRBD2 covers 8 bases. The CDR3 totals 12 residues. Germline lookup yields CDR1 SQVTM and CDR2 ANQGSEA. V was clipped by 7 bases and J by 9 bases; unmatched bases: 8. The CDR3 coding sequence is TGCAGCGCCCGTAGCGGGACCGTTGAGCAGTTCTTC. As protein: CSARSGTVEQFF.

This chain uses TRBV23-1 with TRBJ1-5; D call uncertain. TRBV23-1 is sorted into the ORF group, with uncertain function. V lost 8 bases and J 4 bases, leaving 3 bases between the germline ends. This CDR3 region has 10 residues. The CDR3: CASRNQPQHF. CDR3 nucleotides: TGCGCCAGCCGGAATCAGCCCCAGCATTTT.

This sequence joins TRBV6-5 and TRBJ1-2; D perhaps matches TRBD1 (5 bases). V was trimmed by 2 bases and J by 3 bases, leaving 7 bases between them. Germline CDR1 is MNHEY and CDR2 is SVGAGI. There are 13 residues in the CDR3. The CDR3 sequence: CASSYGTYYGYTF. CDR3 nucleotides: TGTGCCAGCAGTTACGGGACGTACTATGGCTACACCTTC.

This clone turned up a few times. The V gene is TRBV10-2, the J gene TRBJ2-2, with 8 positions matching TRBD2. The CDR3 contains 14 residues. V shed 8 bases and J 4 bases; nucleotides not matched to a gene: 6. Germline lookup yields CDR1 WSHSY and CDR2 SAAADI. The CDR3 nucleotides read TGCGCCAGCCACACTAGCGGATTCACCGGGGAGCTGTTTTTT. Translating gives CASHTSGFTGELFF.

The gene calls are TRBV12-5 and TRBJ2-5, with 10 nucleotides matching TRBD1. The CDR3 sequence is 18 residues long. Per the germline V gene, CDR1 is LGHNT and CDR2 is FRNRAP. V shed 4 bases, J shed 5 bases, and the junction held 16 bases outside the gene matches. CDR3 DNA sequence: TGTGCTAGTGGTTCCACCCTTGACGGGACAGGGGTGGGGGAGACCCAGTACTTC. It is translated as CASGSTLDGTGVGETQYF. Looking up the rest from reference TRBV12-5 and TRBJ2-5 gives the full variable domain: DARVTQTPRHKVTEMGQEVTMRCQPILGHNTVFWYRQTMMQGLELLAYFRNRAPLDDSGMPKDRFSAEMPDATLATLKIQPSEPRDSAVYFCASGSTLDGTGVGETQYFGPGTRLLVL.

The rearrangement uses TRBV5-1 and TRBJ1-3; TRBD1 matches at 9 bases. The CDR3 consists of 15 residues. Germline V gene sequence: CDR1 SGHRS, CDR2 YFSETQ. V lost 5 bases, J lost 4 bases, and 7 bases stayed unmatched. CDR3: CASSTDRGIGNTIYF. The CDR3 nucleotides are TGCGCCAGCAGTACCGACAGGGGGATAGGAAACACCATATATTTT. Full variable domain (missing parts from reference TRBV5-1 and TRBJ1-3): KAGVTQTPRYLIKTRGQQVTLSCSPISGHRSVSWYQQTPGQGLQFLFEYFSETQRNKGNFPGRFSGRQFSNSRSEMNVSTLELGDSALYLCASSTDRGIGNTIYFGEGSWLTVV.

The chain has TRBV11-2 and TRBJ1-1, with D possibly matching TRBD1 (6 bases). Germline V lookup: CDR1 SGHAT, CDR2 FQNNGV. This CDR3 spans 14 amino acids. Trimming took off 2 bases at V and 5 bases at J, with 12 bases between the two ends. This chain's CDR3 is CASSLYGGATEAFF. DNA for the CDR3: TGTGCCAGCAGCTTATATGGGGGCGCGACTGAAGCTTTCTTT.

The chain couples TRBV5-4 to TRBJ2-7; the D is unclear. V was pared by 4 bases and J by 1 base, with 12 bases between. Per the germline V gene, CDR1 is SGHNT and CDR2 is YYREEE (reference sequence). This CDR3 has 14 amino acids. CDR3 DNA sequence: TGTGCCAGCAGCCTGGATGTGGTATCCTACGAGCAGTACTTC. Its protein product is CASSLDVVSYEQYF.

This clone occurred once. The V gene is TRBV5-1, the J gene TRBJ2-1, with 8 bases that match TRBD2. Germline assignment: CDR1 SGHRS and CDR2 YFSETQ. Unmatched junction bases numbered 4, after V lost 0 bases and J lost 5 bases. The CDR3 spans 15 residues. This CDR3 is CASSLELADHNEQFF. The DNA of the CDR3 is TGCGCCAGCAGCTTGGAACTAGCGGACCACAATGAGCAGTTCTTC. Together with reference TRBV5-1 and TRBJ2-1, the CDR3 gives the full variable domain: KAGVTQTPRYLIKTRGQQVTLSCSPISGHRSVSWYQQTPGQGLQFLFEYFSETQRNKGNFPGRFSGRQFSNSRSEMNVSTLELGDSALYLCASSLELADHNEQFFGPGTRLTVL.

This clone was seen more than once but under ten times. V gene TRBV7-9 combines with J gene TRBJ1-1, with 7 bases aligning to TRBD1. The length of the CDR3 is 14 residues. The trim removed 3 bases at V and 2 bases at J, leaving 3 bases unmatched. Germline V gene data show CDR1 as SEHNR and CDR2 as FQNEAQ (reference sequence). CDR3 residues: CASSFGQVNTEAFF. Written as DNA, the CDR3 is TGTGCCAGCAGCTTCGGACAGGTTAACACTGAAGCTTTCTTT.

The gene calls are TRBV7-9 and TRBJ1-2; D perhaps matches TRBD1 (6 bases). V lost 3 bases and J 4 bases, leaving 9 bases between the germline ends. Germline values: CDR1 SEHNR, CDR2 FQNEAQ (reference sequence). CDR3 length: 13 amino acids. As DNA, the CDR3 is TGTGCCAGCAGCTTGGGGGGCTCCTATGGCTACACCTTC. This encodes CASSLGGSYGYTF.

J is TRBJ2-7 and V is TRBV11-2; the D is unclear. Germline V gene data show CDR1 as SGHAT and CDR2 as FQNNGV. The CDR3 has 17 amino acids. V was trimmed by 2 bases and J by 0 bases, leaving 17 bases between them. CDR3 coding DNA: TGTGCCAGCAGCTTACAACCCTTTGGGTCCCTCTCCTACGAGCAGTACTTC. Translation: CASSLQPFGSLSYEQYF. Full variable domain (missing parts from reference TRBV11-2 and TRBJ2-7): EAGVAQSPRYKIIEKRQSVAFWCNPISGHATLYWYQQILGQGPKLLIQFQNNGVVDDSQLPKDRFSAERLKGVDSTLKIQPAKLEDSAVYLCASSLQPFGSLSYEQYFGPGTRLTVT.

The chain has TRBV5-1 and TRBJ1-2, with TRBD1 identical over 9 bases. The V gene's germline CDR1 is SGHRS and CDR2 YFSETQ. The CDR3 is made up of 14 amino acids. Germline trimming cut 4 bases from V and 5 bases from J; bases unmatched to any gene: 6. This CDR3 is CASSLGQGTYGYTF. DNA for the CDR3: TGCGCCAGCAGCCTCGGACAGGGGACATATGGCTACACCTTC. Filled out from reference TRBV5-1 and TRBJ1-2, the complete variable domain reads KAGVTQTPRYLIKTRGQQVTLSCSPISGHRSVSWYQQTPGQGLQFLFEYFSETQRNKGNFPGRFSGRQFSNSRSEMNVSTLELGDSALYLCASSLGQGTYGYTFGSGTRLTVV.

The rearrangement links TRBV19 to TRBJ2-7; 8 nucleotides match TRBD1. The CDR3 length is 15 residues. With V trimmed by 8 bases and J by 4 bases, 13 bases remained unmatched. Germline-derived CDR1 and CDR2 are LNHDA and SQIVND (reference sequence). The CDR3: CASRRRQGPLYEQYF. The CDR3 DNA reads TGTGCCAGTCGGAGGAGACAGGGGCCTCTATACGAGCAGTACTTC. Full variable domain (missing parts from reference TRBV19 and TRBJ2-7): DGGITQSPKYLFRKEGQNVTLSCEQNLNHDAMYWYRQDPGQGLRLIYYSQIVNDFQKGDIAEGYSVSREKKESFPLTVTSAQKNPTAFYLCASRRRQGPLYEQYFGPGTRLTVT.

In its sample, this clone was seen a few times. The chain recombines TRBV5-5 with TRBJ1-3, with unresolved D. Germline CDR1 reads SGHKS; CDR2 reads YYEKEE (reference sequence). Trimming pared 2 bases from V and 1 base from J, leaving 1 base between. This CDR3 contains 12 residues. DNA for the CDR3: TGTGCCAGCAGCTTTTCTGGAAACACCATATATTTT. This codes for CASSFSGNTIYF.

The chain recombines TRBV18 with TRBJ2-3, with 8 bases that match TRBD1. The germline V gene has CDR1 KGHSH and CDR2 LQKENI. The CDR3 covers 13 residues. Trimming at V came to 4 bases and at J to 4 bases, leaving 1 base not matched to a gene. The CDR3 coding sequence is TGTGCCAGCTCACTGACAGGGGCAGATACGCAGTATTTT. Residues: CASSLTGADTQYF. The variable domain in full, completed from reference TRBV18 and TRBJ2-3, reads NAGVMQNPRHLVRRRGQEARLRCSPMKGHSHVYWYRQLPEEGLKFMVYLQKENIIDESGMPKERFSAEFPKEGPSILRIQQVVRGDSAAYFCASSLTGADTQYFGPGTRLTVL.

This clone ranks as medium-sized. The rearrangement joins TRBV6-6 to TRBJ2-2; 12 bases match TRBD2. The CDR3 consists of 16 residues. CDR1 is MNHNY and CDR2 is SVGAGI in the germline V gene (reference sequence). V was clipped by 8 bases and J by 0 bases; unmatched bases: 4. The CDR3 spells CASRRLAGANTGELFF. The CDR3 nucleotides are TGTGCCAGCCGACGACTAGCGGGGGCGAACACCGGGGAGCTGTTTTTT.

This clone was seen once. The V call is TRBV4-1, the J call TRBJ2-5, with D maybe TRBD1 (6 bases). The closer fit of TRBJ2-7 to the DNA end suggests the J call may be wrong. The germline V gene encodes CDR1 MGHRA and CDR2 YSYEKL. The CDR3 consists of 15 residues. The CDR3 DNA reads TGCGCCAGCAGCCAAGAGGGACACCAAGGCTACGAGCAGTACTTC. Amino acids: CASSQEGHQGYEQYF.

The rearrangement joins TRBV5-8 to TRBJ2-3, with D maybe TRBD1 (6 bases). The CDR3 covers 14 residues. The germline gives CDR1 SGHTS, CDR2 YDEGEE. Between the trimmed V and J ends, which lost 4 bases and 2 bases, there was a span of 11 bases. This CDR3 is CASSPGHYTDTQYF. Here the CDR3 DNA reads TGTGCCAGCAGCCCGGGACATTACACAGATACGCAGTATTTT.

V gene TRBV6-1 combines with J gene TRBJ2-5, with 9 bases identical to TRBD1. Trimming cost V 6 bases and J 1 base; bases outside gene matches: 3. The CDR3 covers 14 residues. Germline V CDR1 and CDR2: MNHNS, SASEGT. The CDR3 DNA is TGTGCCAGCAGACGGGACAGGGTCCAAGAGACCCAGTACTTC. Translated: CASRRDRVQETQYF.

This clone was picked up a small number of times. The CDR3 DNA sequence: TGTGCCAGCAGTGAAGTGTCCGGGGGAGGGTACAATGAGCAGTTCTTC. Amino acids: CASSEVSGGGYNEQFF. The chain uses TRBV6-1 and TRBJ2-1, with 7 bases that match TRBD2. The germline CDR1 and CDR2 sequences are MNHNS and SASEGT. With V trimmed by 1 base and J by 4 bases, 7 bases remained unmatched. The CDR3 is 16 amino acids.

V is TRBV5-6 and J is TRBJ2-3; perhaps TRBD2 as D (5 bases). The V and J ends lost 1 base and 7 bases respectively, with 10 bases between them. Germline lookup yields CDR1 SGHDT and CDR2 YYEEEE. This CDR3 is 13 amino acids long. This CDR3 is CASSLTLVNTQYF. CDR3 bases: TGTGCCAGCAGCTTGACACTAGTAAATACGCAGTATTTT. Full variable domain (outside the CDR3, taken from reference TRBV5-6 and TRBJ2-3): DAGVTQSPTHLIKTRGQQVTLRCSPKSGHDTVSWYQQALGQGPQFIFQYYEEEERQRGNFPDRFSGHQFPNYSSELNVNALLLGDSALYLCASSLTLVNTQYFGPGTRLTVL.

V gene TRBV7-2 combines with J gene TRBJ2-2, with TRBD1 identical over 11 bases. Germline V gives CDR1 SGHTA, CDR2 FQGNSA. The V segment lost 5 bases and the J segment 2 bases; nucleotides outside the gene matches: 4. This CDR3 is built from 16 residues. DNA of the CDR3: TGTGCCAGCAGCGTCGGGACAGGGGGTAACACCGGGGAGCTGTTTTTT. Its protein product is CASSVGTGGNTGELFF.

Within the sample, this clone is medium-sized. The chain has TRBV4-1 and TRBJ2-7, with D uncertain. The CDR3 is made up of 14 amino acids. Germline V gene data show CDR1 as MGHRA and CDR2 as YSYEKL. V was cut by 2 bases and J by 2 bases, with 10 bases left in between. The CDR3 sequence: CASSQRTVTYEQYF. As DNA, the CDR3 is TGCGCCAGCAGCCAAAGGACCGTGACCTACGAGCAGTACTTC.

This clone was recorded once. This rearrangement joins TRBV6-1 to TRBJ2-2; D is uncertain. Germline loops: CDR1 MNHNS, CDR2 SASEGT. V was pared by 6 bases and J by 3 bases, with 5 bases between. The CDR3 is made up of 12 amino acids. The CDR3 bases are TGTGCCAGCAGGTCCCACACCGGGGAGCTGTTTTTT. It specifies CASRSHTGELFF.

The V call is TRBV7-2, the J call TRBJ2-3; 9 bases map to TRBD1. Germline trimming cut 5 bases from V and 2 bases from J; bases unmatched to any gene: 11. Germline CDR1 is SGHTA and CDR2 is FQGNSA. There are 17 residues in the CDR3. The CDR3 here is CASSATRGTGNTDTQYF. The CDR3 bases are TGTGCCAGCAGCGCGACCCGTGGGACAGGGAACACAGATACGCAGTATTTT.

This clone was seen only a few times. This rearrangement joins TRBV30 to TRBJ2-7; 10 nucleotides align to TRBD2. After removal of 2 bases from V and 0 bases from J, the junction contained 13 bases not matched to a gene. CDR3 length: 18 amino acids. CDR1 and CDR2 from the germline V gene are GTSNPN and SVGIG (reference sequence). The chain's CDR3 is CAWSSFDTSGTRSYEQYF. The CDR3, as DNA: TGTGCCTGGAGTTCCTTTGATACTAGCGGGACCCGCTCCTACGAGCAGTACTTC.

The rearrangement uses TRBV10-3 and TRBJ2-5, with 10 bases matching TRBD2. Germline lookup yields CDR1 ENHRY and CDR2 SYGVKD. J gave up 5 bases and V 2 bases, and 8 bases lay outside the gene matches. The CDR3 is 16 residues long. The CDR3 loop reads CAISEGLAGAGETQYF. The DNA for the CDR3 is TGTGCCATCAGTGAGGGGCTAGCGGGAGCTGGGGAGACCCAGTACTTC.

This clone has a handful of counts. Here the CDR3 reads CASSSGQGIADTQYF. CDR3 DNA: TGTGCCAGCAGCTCAGGACAGGGGATAGCAGATACGCAGTATTTT. The chain is built from TRBV9 and TRBJ2-3; 9 bases fit TRBD1. The CDR3 has 15 residues. Germline CDR1 SGDLS, CDR2 YYNGEE. After removal of 4 bases from V and 4 bases from J, the junction contained 7 bases not matched to a gene. The full variable domain, its missing parts supplied by reference TRBV9 and TRBJ2-3, is DSGVTQTPKHLITATGQRVTLRCSPRSGDLSVYWYQQSLDQGLQFLIQYYNGEERAKGNILERFSAQQFPDLHSELNLSSLELGDSALYFCASSSGQGIADTQYFGPGTRLTVL.

The rearrangement joins TRBV6-1 to TRBJ2-6, with D uncertain. The CDR3 contains 15 residues. Germline V gene sequence: CDR1 MNHNS, CDR2 SASEGT. V lost 5 bases and J 2 bases, leaving 10 bases between the germline ends. CDR3 residues: CASSHYKAGANVLTF. The CDR3 coding sequence is TGTGCCAGCAGTCATTACAAAGCTGGGGCCAACGTCCTGACTTTC.

A few counts support this clone. The rearrangement links TRBV11-2 to TRBJ1-2; D not certain. The CDR3 extends over 15 amino acids. V shed 1 base and J shed 6 bases, with 15 bases lying between them. Germline V gene sequence: CDR1 SGHAT, CDR2 FQNNGV. CDR3 sequence reads: CASSLALRTSDGYTF. Written as DNA, the CDR3 is TGTGCCAGCAGCTTAGCCCTACGGACCTCGGATGGCTACACCTTC.